This entry lists 19 T cell receptor beta chains sequenced from one sample in a study of PD-1 blockade in classical Hodgkin lymphoma. Method: immunoSEQ multiplex PCR; TCRdb's copy keeps in-frame clones and lacks some. The sample carries 53,000 or so clones, over 70% recorded once. Each and every patient relapsed after autologous stem cell transplantation, and patients got differing brentuximab vedotin exposure. Sequencing was performed on peripheral blood mononuclear cells (PBMCs), taken at baseline. The source is a human donor with classical Hodgkin lymphoma.

This chain joins TRBV6-5 and TRBJ2-1, with D uncertain. Trimming cost V 6 bases and J 2 bases, with 2 bases left between them. Germline CDR1 is MNHEY and CDR2 is SVGAGI. The CDR3 runs 11 residues. The CDR3 loop reads CASSTYNEQFF. The DNA of the CDR3 is TGTGCCAGCAGCACCTACAATGAGCAGTTCTTC.

In DNA, the CDR3 is TGTGCCAGCAGCTTAACGGCACTAGCGGGAGCAGATACGCAGTATTTT. Its protein is CASSLTALAGADTQYF. This sequence joins TRBV7-2 and TRBJ2-3; 11 positions agree with TRBD2. Trimming cost V 2 bases and J 4 bases; bases outside gene matches: 5. Looked up from germline, CDR1 is SGHTA and CDR2 is FQGNSA. The length of the CDR3 is 16 residues.

V and J are TRBV11-3 and TRBJ2-1; TRBD2 matches at 11 bases. Germline values: CDR1 SGHNT, CDR2 YENEEA. The length of the CDR3 is 16 residues. With V trimmed by 5 bases and J by 12 bases, 15 bases remained unmatched. The CDR3 nucleotides read TGTGCCAGCAGCCCGCAGACTAGCGGGATACAAATCACGCAGTTCTTC. As protein: CASSPQTSGIQITQFF.

By share, this clone ranks as medium-sized (0.01 to 0.1%). The gene calls are TRBV5-8 and TRBJ1-5, with TRBD1 matching 8 bases. This CDR3 comprises 13 residues. Trimming took 7 bases from V and 0 from J; bases not matched to a gene: 0. Germline assignment: CDR1 SGHTS and CDR2 YDEGEE. CDR3 residues: CASDRGSNQPQHF. CDR3 coding DNA: TGTGCCAGCGACAGGGGTAGCAATCAGCCCCAGCATTTT.

J is TRBJ2-2 and V is TRBV4-3; D might be TRBD2 (6 bases). This CDR3 is 17 amino acids long. Per the germline V gene, CDR1 is LGHNA and CDR2 is YSLEER. V lost 0 bases and J 9 bases, leaving 20 bases between the germline ends. CDR3 sequence (DNA): TGCGCCAGCAGCCAAGATTCCGCCTTGGCGGGGCCCCGGGAGCTGTTTTTT. As protein: CASSQDSALAGPRELFF.

This sequence joins TRBV6-1 and TRBJ1-1, with D hard to call. Germline V gene data show CDR1 as MNHNS and CDR2 as SASEGT. The CDR3 covers 13 residues. V was trimmed by 6 bases and J by 8 bases, leaving 16 bases between them. The CDR3 sequence: CASSLERFTEAFF. The CDR3, as DNA: TGTGCCAGCAGCCTAGAAAGGTTCACCGAAGCTTTCTTT.

For the CDR3, the DNA is TGTGCCAGCAGCCGAAGGCTGGCAGGGTCCTACAATGAGCAGTTCTTC. Translating it yields CASSRRLAGSYNEQFF. The chain employs TRBV7-8 and TRBJ2-1; D might be TRBD1 (5 bases). The V gene lost 5 bases and the J gene lost 1 base, with 15 bases spanning the gap. The germline gives CDR1 SGHVS, CDR2 FQNEAQ. The CDR3 length is 16 residues.

J is TRBJ1-4 and V is TRBV4-1; a weak D match, TRBD1 (6 bases). Looked up from germline, CDR1 is MGHRA and CDR2 is YSYEKL. V lost 0 bases, J lost 0 bases, and 17 bases lay in between. This CDR3 comprises 19 residues. The CDR3 sequence: CASSQEPSGGGATNEKLFF. The DNA for the CDR3 is TGCGCCAGCAGCCAAGAGCCGTCGGGGGGGGGCGCAACTAATGAAAAACTGTTTTTT.

This clone appeared a single time. This chain connects TRBV19 to TRBJ1-5; D not resolved. The CDR3 spans 15 residues. CDR1 LNHDA and CDR2 SQIVND come from the germline V gene (reference sequence). V was trimmed by 6 bases and J by 0 bases, leaving 12 bases between them. The CDR3 region is CASRALSGSNQPQHF. CDR3 sequence (DNA): TGTGCCAGTAGGGCACTGAGCGGTAGCAATCAGCCCCAGCATTTT.

The V gene is TRBV11-3, the J gene TRBJ2-1; TRBD1 aligns across 9 bases. Germline CDR1 and CDR2: SGHNT and YENEEA. The trim removed 6 bases at V and 8 bases at J, leaving 8 bases unmatched. The CDR3 spans 14 residues. The DNA for the CDR3 is TGTGCCAGCAGACTGGACAGGGGATACGATGAGCAGTTCTTC. This sequence encodes CASRLDRGYDEQFF.

This clone occurred a few times. The rearrangement links TRBV5-1 to TRBJ1-2; D is uncertain. Trimming pared 0 bases from V and 4 bases from J, leaving 10 bases between. The germline V gene encodes CDR1 SGHRS and CDR2 YFSETQ. This CDR3 region has 14 residues. CDR3 sequence: CASSLGVGGYGYTF. In DNA form, the CDR3 reads TGCGCCAGCAGCTTGGGTGTAGGAGGCTATGGCTACACCTTC.

V and J are TRBV11-3 and TRBJ1-1; D unresolved. This CDR3 has 13 amino acids. CDR1 and CDR2 from the germline V gene are SGHNT and YENEEA. Trimming removed 5 bases at V and 3 bases at J, with 10 bases between. The CDR3 DNA is TGTGCCAGCAGCGAAGGCGCGTACACTGAAGCTTTCTTT. It translates to CASSEGAYTEAFF.

V is TRBV9 and J is TRBJ2-7; 7 bases line up with TRBD1. The CDR3 consists of 14 residues. V dropped 2 bases and J dropped 4; count of bases not matched to a gene: 6. CDR1 is SGDLS, CDR2 YYNGEE, per germline. CDR3 sequence (DNA): TGTGCCAGCAGCGTTCGGACAGGACCGTACGAGCAGTACGTC. Protein: CASSVRTGPYEQYV.

CDR3 coding DNA: TGTGCCAGCAGCTTAGGCCCCCGCCTGAACACCGGGGAGCTGTTTTTT. It specifies CASSLGPRLNTGELFF. The rearrangement links TRBV7-9 to TRBJ2-2; D gene unclear. The CDR3 totals 16 residues. Trimming removed 1 base from V and 1 base from J, with 10 bases in between. CDR1 is SEHNR, CDR2 FQNEAQ, per germline (reference sequence).

The V call is TRBV10-3, the J call TRBJ1-1; perhaps TRBD1 as D (5 bases). This CDR3 is built from 15 residues. The germline CDR1 and CDR2 sequences are ENHRY and SYGVKD. V shed 2 bases and J shed 0 bases, with 10 bases lying between them. The CDR3 DNA reads as TGTGCCATCAGTGAGAGGGGAACCATGAACACTGAAGCTTTCTTT. Encoded protein: CAISERGTMNTEAFF.

This chain links TRBV4-2 with TRBJ2-3, with 7 nucleotides matching TRBD1. The V segment lost 6 bases and the J segment 2 bases; nucleotides outside the gene matches: 5. Germline V gene sequence: CDR1 LGHNA, CDR2 YNFKEQ. CDR3 length equals 14 residues. The CDR3 protein is CASRTGQNTDTQYF. CDR3 nucleotide sequence: TGTGCCAGCAGGACGGGACAGAACACAGATACGCAGTATTTT.

This clone was recorded only once. V gene TRBV29-1 combines with J gene TRBJ2-2; D call uncertain. The germline V gene encodes CDR1 SQVTM and CDR2 ANQGSEA. This CDR3 has 10 residues. Trimming left V 6 bases short and J 7 bases short, with 6 bases between. This chain's CDR3 is CSVRLGELFF. DNA for the CDR3: TGCAGCGTCCGGCTCGGGGAGCTGTTTTTT.

The chain is built from TRBV29-1 and TRBJ1-2; the match to TRBD1 covers 10 bases. V gave up 0 bases and J gave up 5 bases; unmatched junction bases: 3. The CDR3 spans 14 residues. The germline V gene has CDR1 SQVTM and CDR2 ANQGSEA. In nucleotides, the CDR3 is TGCAGCGTTGAAGATTCGGGACAGGGGTATGGCTACACCTTC. Protein product: CSVEDSGQGYGYTF.

This chain links TRBV4-1 with TRBJ1-2; 8 nucleotides agree with TRBD1. Germline loops: CDR1 MGHRA, CDR2 YSYEKL. The CDR3 loop spans 17 amino acids. The junction had 11 bases not matched to a gene; V was cut back by 1 base and J by 4 bases. The CDR3 loop reads CASSQGFSGTGVYGYTF. The CDR3 DNA sequence: TGCGCCAGCAGCCAAGGGTTTTCCGGGACAGGCGTCTATGGCTACACCTTC.